Below are 7 T cell receptor beta chains sequenced from a single sample in a study of blood T cell repertoires in COVID-19. Data came from immunoSEQ multiplex PCR; TCRdb stores just in-frame clones and leaves some out. The sample lists nearly 85,000 clones, around four fifths seen once, with about 17% in the top ten. The source material was peripheral blood. Receptors were obtained from a woman aged 55-70 years with acute or convalescent COVID-19.

This clone was detected only a few times. The chain links TRBV2 to TRBJ1-1; weak D call: TRBD1 (6 bases). This CDR3 is 15 amino acids long. Trimming took off 5 bases at V and 5 bases at J, with 18 bases between the two ends. From germline, CDR1 is SNHLY and CDR2 FYNNEI. CDR3 region: CASSFQGLEETEAFF. CDR3 bases: TGTGCCAGCAGTTTCCAGGGGCTGGAGGAGACTGAAGCTTTCTTT. Variable domain in full (rest from reference TRBV2 and TRBJ1-1): EPEVTQTPSHQVTQMGQEVILRCVPISNHLYFYWYRQILGQKVEFLVSFYNNEISEKSEIFDDQFSVERPDGSNFTLKIRSTKLEDSAMYFCASSFQGLEETEAFFGQGTRLTVV.

The table lists this clone with a few counts. The CDR3 DNA reads TGTGCCAGCAGCTTAGACCCGATAGCGTCACCCCTCCACTTT. Translation: CASSLDPIASPLHF. This sequence joins TRBV11-2 and TRBJ1-6; unclear D gene. CDR1 and CDR2 from the germline V gene are SGHAT and FQNNGV. The CDR3 sequence is 14 residues long. Trimming shortened V by 0 bases and J by 10 bases, and 10 bases separated the two germline ends.

This chain connects TRBV5-6 to TRBJ1-1; possibly TRBD1 for D (5 bases). V lost 2 bases and J lost 6, with 8 bases in between. This CDR3 has 12 residues. The germline V gene encodes CDR1 SGHDT and CDR2 YYEEEE. DNA for the CDR3: TGTGCCAGCAGCTTACCGGGGGCTGAAGCTTTCTTT. Amino acid sequence: CASSLPGAEAFF.

The count of this clone is one. This chain connects TRBV14 to TRBJ1-6; unclear D gene. The V end lost 0 bases, the J end lost 7 bases, and 16 bases lay between the germline ends. The CDR3 totals 17 residues. The germline V gene has CDR1 SGHDN and CDR2 FVKESK. This chain's CDR3 is CASSQDSFAEENSPLHF. As DNA, the CDR3 is TGTGCCAGCAGCCAAGACTCCTTCGCGGAGGAAAATTCACCCCTCCACTTT.

This clone came up a few times. The chain recombines TRBV7-9 with TRBJ1-3, with a tentative D call TRBD1 (5 bases). V dropped 7 bases and J dropped 0 bases, with 16 bases sitting between them. Germline CDR1 and CDR2: SEHNR and FQNEAQ (reference sequence). This CDR3 spans 16 amino acids. The DNA of the CDR3 is TGTGCCAGCATCTGGGAGGGGCTGAGCTCTGGAAACACCATATATTTT. Translated: CASIWEGLSSGNTIYF.

CDR3 loop: CAISSRDGYGYTF. Here the CDR3 DNA reads TGTGCCATTTCCTCCAGGGATGGGTATGGCTACACCTTC. The genes are TRBV10-3 and TRBJ1-2; a weak D match, TRBD1 (5 bases). V was trimmed by 9 bases and J by 5 bases, leaving 16 bases between them. CDR1 and CDR2 from the germline V gene are ENHRY and SYGVKD. The CDR3 is 13 amino acids.

The chain combines TRBV7-9 with TRBJ1-1; no clear D gene. Trimming pared 7 bases from V and 1 base from J, leaving 16 bases between. This CDR3 has 15 amino acids. Germline CDR1 is SEHNR and CDR2 is FQNEAQ (reference sequence). Here the CDR3 reads CASTAGGGPNTEAFF. In DNA, the CDR3 is TGTGCCAGCACCGCTGGAGGAGGTCCGAACACTGAAGCTTTCTTT. Complete variable domain (other parts from reference TRBV7-9 and TRBJ1-1): DTGVSQNPRHKITKRGQNVTFRCDPISEHNRLYWYRQTLGQGPEFLTYFQNEAQLEKSRLLSDRFSAERPKGSFSTLEIQRTEQGDSAMYLCASTAGGGPNTEAFFGQGTRLTVV.